Presented here are 4 T cell receptor beta chains from one specimen sequenced in a study of cytomegalovirus exposure and HLA in healthy donors listed by TCRdb under 2017. The receptor library was made with the immunoSEQ multiplex PCR assay. For the multiplex PCR, a mixture combining 60 forward primers for TCR Vbeta segments and 13 reverse primers for TCR Jbeta segments was used. TCRdb provides this immuneACCESS table in a form limited to in-frame rearrangements. Some clones are lacking; in checked studies, under half of them reflect an unresolved V gene, and why the rest are absent is not known. This sample gives about 200,000 clones in total; 82% of them show up just once. Jointly, the top ten make up about 0.1% of the sample. What was sequenced was PBMCs. The receptors derive from a boy between 2 and 15 years old in good health and CMV-seronegative.

The chain has TRBV2 and TRBJ2-2; TRBD1 matches at 7 bases. CDR3 length: 16 residues. V trimming: 3 bases; J trimming: 3 bases; junction bases outside the gene matches: 7. CDR1 is SNHLY, CDR2 FYNNEI, per germline. This CDR3 reads CASSDWGRGYTGELFF. The CDR3, as DNA: TGTGCCAGCAGTGACTGGGGCAGGGGGTACACCGGGGAGCTGTTTTTT.

The chain links TRBV10-3 to TRBJ1-1, with TRBD1 as a possible D gene (5 bases). This CDR3 is 12 amino acids long. With 6 bases removed from V and 6 bases from J, the gap between germline ends came to 11 bases. CDR1 and CDR2 (germline): ENHRY, SYGVKD. The CDR3: CAISETAAEAFF. CDR3 sequence (DNA): TGTGCCATCAGCGAGACAGCGGCTGAAGCTTTCTTT.

Here the CDR3 reads CASSQGRIGQGAHEQYF. The DNA of the CDR3 is TGCGCCAGCAGCCAAGGTCGAATAGGGCAGGGGGCACACGAGCAGTACTTC. The rearrangement uses TRBV4-1 and TRBJ2-7; 8 bases are a match to TRBD1. The CDR3 has 17 residues. With 1 base clipped from V and 5 bases from J, the junction kept 13 bases outside the gene matches. Germline V gene sequence: CDR1 MGHRA, CDR2 YSYEKL.

Only one count was recorded for this clone. The chain joins TRBV6-5 to TRBJ1-2; 8 positions agree with TRBD1. The V gene's germline CDR1 is MNHEY and CDR2 SVGAGI. The CDR3 contains 13 residues. V lost 6 bases and J lost 7; bases outside the gene matches: 7. The CDR3 nucleotides are TGTGCCAGCAGACTACAGGGGGGTAGTGGCTACACCTTC. This translates into CASRLQGGSGYTF.